These 6 T cell receptor beta chains were all obtained from the same sample, sequenced in a study of T cell responses to AZD1222 COVID-19 vaccine (dated by TCRdb to about 2021). The method behind the library was the immunoSEQ multiplex PCR assay. TCRdb mirrors the immuneACCESS table, restricted to in-frame sequences. Some clones are absent from its copies; in checked studies, under half trace to an unresolved V gene, and the reason for the others is unknown. The sample table contains about 150,000 clones; only one count was recorded for 87% of them. The top ten clonotypes cover roughly a tenth of the sample. The sample's time point label, decoded: about 28 days (+/-7) after the second vaccine dose. Sequencing was performed on peripheral blood, taken 28 days after the second AZD1222 dose. The receptors originated from an adult who received the AZD1222 COVID-19 vaccine.

This chain connects TRBV6-4 to TRBJ2-7, with 9 bases fitting TRBD2. The germline V gene encodes CDR1 MRHNA and CDR2 SNTAGT. V shed 0 bases, J shed 5 bases, and the junction held 5 bases outside the gene matches. The CDR3 loop spans 15 amino acids. The CDR3 bases are TGTGCCAGCAGTGACTCGACTAGCGGATCCCACGAGCAGTACTTC. As protein: CASSDSTSGSHEQYF.

The chain is built from TRBV4-3 and TRBJ2-7; D uncertain. Germline V gives CDR1 LGHNA, CDR2 YSLEER. The CDR3 is made up of 14 amino acids. Trimming cost V 5 bases and J 3 bases, with 14 bases left between them. The CDR3 region is CASSSTRVHYEQYF. CDR3 coding DNA: TGCGCCAGCAGCTCAACCCGGGTTCACTACGAGCAGTACTTC.

The chain couples TRBV18 to TRBJ1-4, with a possible D match to TRBD1 (6 bases). The CDR3 is 13 residues long. V shed 5 bases and J shed 5 bases, with 9 bases lying between them. Per germline, CDR1 KGHSH and CDR2 LQKENI. The CDR3 protein is CASSGQMNEKLFF. CDR3 coding DNA: TGTGCCAGCTCAGGACAGATGAATGAAAAACTGTTTTTT.

The V call is TRBV20-1, the J call TRBJ1-2, with TRBD1 identical over 10 bases. The CDR3 sequence is 15 residues long. V was pared by 3 bases and J by 6 bases, with 10 bases of the junction left unmatched. Germline assignment: CDR1 DFQATT and CDR2 SNEGSKA (reference sequence). The CDR3 region has the DNA TGCAGTGCTAGTCCAACCGCCGACAGGGGGCATGGCTACACCTTC. Translated: CSASPTADRGHGYTF.

This clone was found a few times. The chain has TRBV7-2 and TRBJ2-7, with a possible D match to TRBD2 (5 bases). Germline V gene lookup returns CDR1 SGHTA and CDR2 FQGNSA. The CDR3 has 15 amino acids. V lost 0 bases, J lost 2 bases, and 11 bases lay in between. The CDR3 sequence: CASSLAVGVAYEQYF. CDR3 bases: TGTGCCAGCAGCTTAGCGGTGGGAGTAGCCTACGAGCAGTACTTC.

This chain uses TRBV19 with TRBJ1-3; D not certain. Per the germline V gene, CDR1 is LNHDA and CDR2 is SQIVND (reference sequence). The CDR3 is made up of 12 amino acids. V lost 4 bases to trimming and J lost 4 bases, with 5 bases between them. CDR3 amino acids: CASSTIGNTIYF. The CDR3 DNA is TGTGCCAGTAGTACTATCGGAAACACCATATATTTT.